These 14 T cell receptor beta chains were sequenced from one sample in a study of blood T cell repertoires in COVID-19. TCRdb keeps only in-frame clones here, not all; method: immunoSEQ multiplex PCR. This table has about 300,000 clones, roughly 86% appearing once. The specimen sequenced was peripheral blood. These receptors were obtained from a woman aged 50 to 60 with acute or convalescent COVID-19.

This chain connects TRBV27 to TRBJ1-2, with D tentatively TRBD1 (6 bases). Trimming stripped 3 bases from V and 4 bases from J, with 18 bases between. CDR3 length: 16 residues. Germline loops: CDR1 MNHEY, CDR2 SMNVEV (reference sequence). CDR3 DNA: TGTGCCAGCAGTTTCGCAACCAGGGGCAGTGGCTATGGCTACACCTTC. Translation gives CASSFATRGSGYGYTF.

CDR3 residues: CASSQRSGTSYNEQFF. For the CDR3, the DNA is TGTGCCAGCTCACAACGTAGCGGGACCTCCTACAATGAGCAGTTCTTC. The rearrangement links TRBV18 to TRBJ2-1; TRBD2 agrees at 8 bases. The length of the CDR3 is 16 residues. Per germline, CDR1 KGHSH and CDR2 LQKENI. Unmatched junction bases numbered 5, after V lost 4 bases and J lost 0 bases.

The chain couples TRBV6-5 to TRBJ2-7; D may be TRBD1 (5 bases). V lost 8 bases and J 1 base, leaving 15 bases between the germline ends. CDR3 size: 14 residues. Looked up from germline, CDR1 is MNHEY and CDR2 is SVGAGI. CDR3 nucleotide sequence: TGTGCCAGCGGACAAATCCAGAGATCCTACGAGCAGTACTTC. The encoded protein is CASGQIQRSYEQYF.

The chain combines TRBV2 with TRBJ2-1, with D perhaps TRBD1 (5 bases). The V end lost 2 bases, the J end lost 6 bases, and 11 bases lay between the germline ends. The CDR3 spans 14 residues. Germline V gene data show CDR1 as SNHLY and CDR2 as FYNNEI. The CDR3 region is CASSESGWSNEQFF. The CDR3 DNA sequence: TGTGCCAGCAGTGAATCAGGGTGGTCCAATGAGCAGTTCTTC.

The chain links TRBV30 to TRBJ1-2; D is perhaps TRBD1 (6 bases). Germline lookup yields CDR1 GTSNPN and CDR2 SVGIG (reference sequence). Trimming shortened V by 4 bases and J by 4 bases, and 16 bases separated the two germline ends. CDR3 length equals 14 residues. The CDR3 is CAWNRAPLGYGYTF. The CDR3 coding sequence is TGTGCCTGGAACAGGGCCCCTCTTGGCTATGGCTACACCTTC. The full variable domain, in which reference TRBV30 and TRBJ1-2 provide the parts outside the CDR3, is SQTIHQWPATLVQPVGSPLSLECTVEGTSNPNLYWYRQAAGRGLQLLFYSVGIGQISSEVPQNLSASRPQDRQFILSSKKLLLSDSGFYLCAWNRAPLGYGYTFGSGTRLTVV.

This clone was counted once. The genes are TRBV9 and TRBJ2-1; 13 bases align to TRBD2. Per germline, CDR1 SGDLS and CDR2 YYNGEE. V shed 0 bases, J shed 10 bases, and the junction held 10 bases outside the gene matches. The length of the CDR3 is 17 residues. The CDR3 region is CASSVASLAGGPQEQFF. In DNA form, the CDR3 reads TGTGCCAGCAGCGTAGCTTCACTAGCGGGAGGGCCTCAAGAGCAGTTCTTC.

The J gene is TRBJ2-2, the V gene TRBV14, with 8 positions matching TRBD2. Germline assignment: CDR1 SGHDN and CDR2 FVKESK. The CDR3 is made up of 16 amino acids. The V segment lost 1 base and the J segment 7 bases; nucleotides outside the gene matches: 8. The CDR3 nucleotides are TGTGCCAGCAGCCAAGGTCGCGTGAGCGGGAGCGGGGAGCTGTTTTTT. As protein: CASSQGRVSGSGELFF.

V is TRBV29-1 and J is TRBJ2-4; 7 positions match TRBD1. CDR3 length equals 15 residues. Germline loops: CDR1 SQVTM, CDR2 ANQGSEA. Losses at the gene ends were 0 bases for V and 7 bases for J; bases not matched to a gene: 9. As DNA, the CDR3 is TGCAGCGTTGAAGAATCCGGGGACAGACGGAACATTCAGTACTTC. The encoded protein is CSVEESGDRRNIQYF.

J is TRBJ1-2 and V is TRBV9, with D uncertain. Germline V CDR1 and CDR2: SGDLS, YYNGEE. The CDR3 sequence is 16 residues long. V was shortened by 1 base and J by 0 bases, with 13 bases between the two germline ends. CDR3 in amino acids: CASSVSGRASNYGYTF. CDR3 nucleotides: TGTGCCAGCAGCGTATCTGGGAGAGCGTCTAACTATGGCTACACCTTC.

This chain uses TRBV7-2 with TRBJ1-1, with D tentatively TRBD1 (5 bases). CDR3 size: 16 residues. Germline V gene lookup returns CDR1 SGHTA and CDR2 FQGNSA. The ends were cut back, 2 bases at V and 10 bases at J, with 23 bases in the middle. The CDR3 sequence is CASSLRLASSPGGAFF. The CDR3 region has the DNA TGTGCCAGCAGCTTAAGGTTAGCCAGTTCCCCGGGGGGAGCTTTCTTT.

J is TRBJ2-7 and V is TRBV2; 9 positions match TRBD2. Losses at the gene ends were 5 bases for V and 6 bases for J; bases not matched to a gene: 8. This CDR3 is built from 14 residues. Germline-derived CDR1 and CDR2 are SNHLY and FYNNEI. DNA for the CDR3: TGTGCCAGCAGTAAGGGACTAGCCTCGGGCGAGCAGTACTTC. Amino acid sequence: CASSKGLASGEQYF.

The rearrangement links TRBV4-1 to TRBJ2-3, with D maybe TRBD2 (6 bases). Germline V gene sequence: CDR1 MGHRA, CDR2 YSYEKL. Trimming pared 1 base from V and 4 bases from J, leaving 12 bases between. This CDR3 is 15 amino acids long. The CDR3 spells CASSQVGPGADTQYF. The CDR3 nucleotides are TGCGCCAGCAGCCAAGTTGGACCGGGAGCAGATACGCAGTATTTT.

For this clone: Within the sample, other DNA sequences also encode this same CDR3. The CDR3 region has the DNA TGTGCCAGCTCACCTCCGCGGGGGGGGAACACTGAAGCTTTCTTT. Translating gives CASSPPRGGNTEAFF. V usage is TRBV18 and J usage is TRBJ1-1, with D maybe TRBD1 (5 bases). CDR1 KGHSH and CDR2 LQKENI come from the germline V gene. The CDR3 extends over 15 amino acids. The V gene lost 3 bases and the J gene lost 1 base, with 12 bases spanning the gap.

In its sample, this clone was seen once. CDR3 protein: CASLRGTNSNQPQHF. The CDR3 nucleotides read TGTGCCAGCCTTCGAGGGACTAATAGCAATCAGCCCCAGCATTTT. This sequence joins TRBV6-5 and TRBJ1-5, with TRBD1 as a possible D gene (5 bases). The V and J ends lost 8 bases and 0 bases respectively, with 14 bases between them. This CDR3 is built from 15 residues. In germline, CDR1 is MNHEY, CDR2 SVGAGI.